Presented here are 5 T cell receptor beta chains from one specimen sequenced in a study of cytomegalovirus exposure and HLA in healthy donors. PCR involved 60 Vbeta and 13 Jbeta primers. Sequencing was performed with immunoSEQ multiplex PCR; in TCRdb, only in-frame clones are kept and a portion is missing. The table has approximately 120,000 clones, 78% seen once; the top ten hold around 3.6%. Specimen: PBMCs. These receptor sequences come from a man aged 40-50 years in good health and CMV-seronegative.

The V and J genes are TRBV6-5 and TRBJ2-6; D is perhaps TRBD2 (5 bases). This CDR3 contains 15 residues. Trimming removed 4 bases at V and 2 bases at J, with 9 bases between. Germline CDR1 is MNHEY and CDR2 is SVGAGI. In DNA, the CDR3 is TGTGCCAGCAGTTTGGGAGTCACTGGGGCCAACGTCCTGACTTTC. The encoded protein is CASSLGVTGANVLTF.

There are a few counts of this clone. V gene TRBV6-5 combines with J gene TRBJ1-2; possible D gene TRBD1, 6 bases. CDR3 length equals 13 residues. The V gene's germline CDR1 is MNHEY and CDR2 SVGAGI. Deletions cut 4 bases from V and 3 bases from J, with 9 bases between. DNA of the CDR3: TGTGCCAGCAGTTTACAGGGTGACTATGGCTACACCTTC. Its protein is CASSLQGDYGYTF.

The chain links TRBV7-3 to TRBJ1-6, with a weak D call TRBD1 (5 bases). The CDR3 covers 13 residues. CDR1 and CDR2 from the germline V gene are SGHTA and FQGTGA. The V gene lost 4 bases and the J gene lost 13 bases, with 14 bases spanning the gap. CDR3 bases: TGTGCCAGCAGCTCCTCATCGGGGGATCCCCTCCACTTT. Translation gives CASSSSSGDPLHF.

This clone was recorded a few times. J is TRBJ1-1 and V is TRBV11-3, with TRBD1 identical over 7 bases. This CDR3 contains 13 residues. V was clipped by 5 bases and J by 10 bases; unmatched bases: 10. Germline values: CDR1 SGHNT, CDR2 YENEEA. CDR3 amino acids: CASSTRTGDRAFF. In DNA, the CDR3 is TGTGCCAGCAGCACACGCACAGGGGACCGAGCTTTCTTT.

The chain combines TRBV19 with TRBJ2-2, with D uncertain. The germline V gene has CDR1 LNHDA and CDR2 SQIVND (reference sequence). The CDR3 has 14 residues. Trimming removed 0 bases at V and 6 bases at J, with 8 bases between. CDR3 nucleotide sequence: TGTGCCAGTAGTATAGATGCACATTCCGGGGAGCTGTTTTTT. This sequence encodes CASSIDAHSGELFF.